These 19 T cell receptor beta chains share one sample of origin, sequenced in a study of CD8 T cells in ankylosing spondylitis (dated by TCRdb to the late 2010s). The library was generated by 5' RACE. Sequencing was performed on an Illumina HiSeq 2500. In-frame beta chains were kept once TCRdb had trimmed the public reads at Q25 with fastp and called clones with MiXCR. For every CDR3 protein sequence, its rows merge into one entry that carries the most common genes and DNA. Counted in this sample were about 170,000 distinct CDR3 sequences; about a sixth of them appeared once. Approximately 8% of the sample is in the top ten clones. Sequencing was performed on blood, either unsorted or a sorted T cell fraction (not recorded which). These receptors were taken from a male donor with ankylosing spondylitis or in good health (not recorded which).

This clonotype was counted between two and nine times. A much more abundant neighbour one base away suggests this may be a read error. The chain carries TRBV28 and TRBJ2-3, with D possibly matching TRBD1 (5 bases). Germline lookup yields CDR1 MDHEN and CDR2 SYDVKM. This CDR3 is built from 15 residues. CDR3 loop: CASTRVGASTDAQYF. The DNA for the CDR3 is TGTGCCAGCACCCGAGTTGGGGCAAGCACAGATGCGCAGTATTTT.

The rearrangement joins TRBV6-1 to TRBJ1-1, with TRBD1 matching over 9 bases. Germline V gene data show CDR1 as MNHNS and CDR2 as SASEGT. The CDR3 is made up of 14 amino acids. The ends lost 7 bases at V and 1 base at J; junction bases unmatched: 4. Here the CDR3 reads CASILQGANTEAFF. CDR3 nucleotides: TGTGCCAGCATTCTACAGGGGGCGAACACTGAAGCTTTCTTT.

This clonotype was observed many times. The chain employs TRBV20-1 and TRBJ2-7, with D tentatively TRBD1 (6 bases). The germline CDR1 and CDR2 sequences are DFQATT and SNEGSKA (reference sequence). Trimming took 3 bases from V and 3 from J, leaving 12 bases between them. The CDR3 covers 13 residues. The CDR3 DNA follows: TGCAGTGCTAGTGCGCAGGGGCACTACGAGCAGTACTTC. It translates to CSASAQGHYEQYF.

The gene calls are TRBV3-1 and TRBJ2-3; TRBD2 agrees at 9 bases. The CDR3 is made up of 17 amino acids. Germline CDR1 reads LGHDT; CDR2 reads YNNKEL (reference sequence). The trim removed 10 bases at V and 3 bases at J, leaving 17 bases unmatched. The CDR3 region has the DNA TGTGCCACCTGCCTCTTCGGGGGACTAGCAACGACAGATACGCAGTATTTT. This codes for CATCLFGGLATTDTQYF.

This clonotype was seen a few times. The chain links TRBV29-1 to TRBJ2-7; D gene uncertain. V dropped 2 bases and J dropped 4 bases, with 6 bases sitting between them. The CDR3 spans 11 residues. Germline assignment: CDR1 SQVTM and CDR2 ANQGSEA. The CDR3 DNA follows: TGCAGCGTTGAAATTGCGTACGAGCAGTACTTC. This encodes CSVEIAYEQYF.

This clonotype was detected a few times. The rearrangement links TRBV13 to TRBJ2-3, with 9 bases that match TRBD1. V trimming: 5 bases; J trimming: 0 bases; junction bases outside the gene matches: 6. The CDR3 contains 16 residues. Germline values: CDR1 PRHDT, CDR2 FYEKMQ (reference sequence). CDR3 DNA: TGTGCCAGCAGCCCGAGGACAGGGGTCAGCACAGATACGCAGTATTTT. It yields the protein CASSPRTGVSTDTQYF. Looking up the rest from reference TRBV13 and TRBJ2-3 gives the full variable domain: AAGVIQSPRHLIKEKRETATLKCYPIPRHDTVYWYQQGPGQDPQFLISFYEKMQSDKGSIPDRFSAQQFSDYHSELNMSSLELGDSALYFCASSPRTGVSTDTQYFGPGTRLTVL.

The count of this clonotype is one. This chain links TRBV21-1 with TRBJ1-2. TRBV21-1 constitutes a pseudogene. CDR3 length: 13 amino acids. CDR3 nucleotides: TGTGCCAGCAGCAAAACCCATACCTATGGCTACACCTTC. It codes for CASSKTHTYGYTF.

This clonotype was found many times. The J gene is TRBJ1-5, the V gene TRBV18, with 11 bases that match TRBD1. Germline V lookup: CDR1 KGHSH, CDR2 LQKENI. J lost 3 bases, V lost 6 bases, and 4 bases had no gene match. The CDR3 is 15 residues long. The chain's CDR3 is CASSRTGGTNQPQHF. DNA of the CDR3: TGTGCCAGCTCGCGGACAGGGGGCACCAATCAGCCCCAGCATTTT.

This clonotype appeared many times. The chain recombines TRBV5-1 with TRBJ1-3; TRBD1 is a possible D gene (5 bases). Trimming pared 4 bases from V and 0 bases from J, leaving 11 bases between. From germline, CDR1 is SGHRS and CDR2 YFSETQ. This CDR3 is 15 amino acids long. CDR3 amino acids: CASSRDGLSGNTIYF. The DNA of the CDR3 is TGCGCCAGCAGCCGGGACGGCCTCTCTGGAAACACCATATATTTT.

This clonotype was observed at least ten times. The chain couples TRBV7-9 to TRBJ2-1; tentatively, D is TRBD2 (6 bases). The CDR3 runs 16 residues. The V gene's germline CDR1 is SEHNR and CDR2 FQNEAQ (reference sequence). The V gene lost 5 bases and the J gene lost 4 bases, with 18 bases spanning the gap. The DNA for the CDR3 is TGTGCCAGCAGCCTCCGCCGGATAGCGGAATACAATGAGCAGTTCTTC. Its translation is CASSLRRIAEYNEQFF.

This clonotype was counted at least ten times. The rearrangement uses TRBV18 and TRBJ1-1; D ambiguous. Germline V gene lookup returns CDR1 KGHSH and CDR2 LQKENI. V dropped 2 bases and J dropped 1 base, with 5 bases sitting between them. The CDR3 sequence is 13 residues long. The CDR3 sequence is CASSPLKNTEAFF. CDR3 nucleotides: TGTGCCAGCTCACCATTGAAGAACACTGAAGCTTTCTTT. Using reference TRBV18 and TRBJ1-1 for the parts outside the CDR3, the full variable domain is NAGVMQNPRHLVRRRGQEARLRCSPMKGHSHVYWYRQLPEEGLKFMVYLQKENIIDESGMPKERFSAEFPKEGPSILRIQQVVRGDSAAYFCASSPLKNTEAFFGQGTRLTVV.

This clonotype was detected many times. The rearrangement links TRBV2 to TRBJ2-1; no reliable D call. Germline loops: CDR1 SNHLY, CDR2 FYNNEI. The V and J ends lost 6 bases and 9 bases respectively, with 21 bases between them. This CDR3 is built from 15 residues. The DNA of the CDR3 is TGTGCCAGCAGCGAGTATCCTCCTTCGTACGGTGAGCAGTTCTTC. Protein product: CASSEYPPSYGEQFF.

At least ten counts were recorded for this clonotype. The chain's CDR3 is CASSHRGTGYIQLAGTGELFF. Written as DNA, the CDR3 is TGTGCCAGCAGTCACAGGGGGACAGGCTATATCCAACTAGCGGGAACCGGGGAGCTGTTTTTT. V and J are TRBV6-6 and TRBJ2-2, with 10 bases matching TRBD2. This CDR3 comprises 21 residues. V dropped 5 bases and J dropped 5; count of bases not matched to a gene: 23. CDR1 is MNHNY and CDR2 is SVGAGI in the germline V gene (reference sequence).

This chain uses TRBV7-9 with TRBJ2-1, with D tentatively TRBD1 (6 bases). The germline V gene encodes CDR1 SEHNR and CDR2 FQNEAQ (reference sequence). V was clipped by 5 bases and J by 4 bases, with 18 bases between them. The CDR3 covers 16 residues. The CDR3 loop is CASSDAWGREYNEQFF. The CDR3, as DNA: TGTGCCAGCAGCGACGCTTGGGGGCGCGAGTACAATGAGCAGTTCTTC. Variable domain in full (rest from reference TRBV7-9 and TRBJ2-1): DTGVSQNPRHKITKRGQNVTFRCDPISEHNRLYWYRQTLGQGPEFLTYFQNEAQLEKSRLLSDRFSAERPKGSFSTLEIQRTEQGDSAMYLCASSDAWGREYNEQFFGPGTRLTVL.

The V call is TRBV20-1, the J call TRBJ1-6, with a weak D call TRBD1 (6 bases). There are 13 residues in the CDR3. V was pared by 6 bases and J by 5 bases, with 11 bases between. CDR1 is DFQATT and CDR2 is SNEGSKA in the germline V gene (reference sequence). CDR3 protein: CSARTAHNSPLHF. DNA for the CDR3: TGCAGTGCCCGGACAGCTCATAATTCACCCCTCCACTTT.

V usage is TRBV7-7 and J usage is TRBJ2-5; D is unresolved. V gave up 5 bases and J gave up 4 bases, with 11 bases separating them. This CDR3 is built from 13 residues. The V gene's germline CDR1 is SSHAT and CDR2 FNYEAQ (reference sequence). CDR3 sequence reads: CASSPNPRETQYF. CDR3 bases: TGTGCCAGCAGCCCGAACCCCCGAGAGACCCAGTACTTC. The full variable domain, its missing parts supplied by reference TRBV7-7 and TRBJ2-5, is GAGVSQSPRYKVTKRGQDVTLRCDPISSHATLYWYQQALGQGPEFLTYFNYEAQPDKSGLPSDRFSAERPEGSISTLTIQRTEQRDSAMYRCASSPNPRETQYFGPGTRLLVL.

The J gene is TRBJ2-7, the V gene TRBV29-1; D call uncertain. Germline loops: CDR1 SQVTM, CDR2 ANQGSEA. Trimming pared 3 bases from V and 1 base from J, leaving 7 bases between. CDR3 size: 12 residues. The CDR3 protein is CSVEGFSYEQYF. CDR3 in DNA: TGCAGCGTTGAGGGATTTTCCTACGAGCAGTACTTC.

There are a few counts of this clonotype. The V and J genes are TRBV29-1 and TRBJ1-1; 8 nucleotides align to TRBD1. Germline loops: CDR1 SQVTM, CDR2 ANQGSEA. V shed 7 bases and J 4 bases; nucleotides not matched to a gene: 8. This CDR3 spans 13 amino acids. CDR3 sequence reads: CSAMTGAGTEAFF. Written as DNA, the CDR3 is TGCAGCGCTATGACAGGGGCTGGCACTGAAGCTTTCTTT.

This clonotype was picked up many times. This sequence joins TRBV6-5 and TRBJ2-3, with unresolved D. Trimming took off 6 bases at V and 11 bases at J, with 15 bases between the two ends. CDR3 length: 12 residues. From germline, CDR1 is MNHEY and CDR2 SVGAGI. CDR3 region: CASSDPRVGQYF. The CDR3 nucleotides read TGTGCCAGCAGCGACCCGAGAGTGGGGCAGTATTTT.